The 2 T cell receptor beta chains below were found in one sample sequenced in a study of T cells in Graves' hyperthyroidism and ophthalmopathy. Amplification of TCR beta CDR3 regions was performed using RNA transcripts as template. During a first-round RT-PCR of the TCR CDR3, the HTBI primer set was used. TCRdb passed the multiplex PCR reads through MiXCR, listing each CDR3 protein once. Here the sample spans hundreds of thousands of distinct CDR3 sequences, around 17% being singletons. Sequencing was performed on blood. Receptors were obtained from a woman between 18 and 29 years old with Graves' ophthalmopathy.

This clonotype was recorded at least ten times. J is TRBJ2-7 and V is TRBV20-1, with TRBD2 matching 14 bases. The CDR3 consists of 14 residues. The ends lost 4 bases at V and 8 bases at J; junction bases unmatched: 7. Germline CDR1 DFQATT, CDR2 SNEGSKA (reference sequence). In DNA form, the CDR3 reads TGCAGTGCTAAATCCGGGACTAGCGGGAGAAAGCAGTACTTC. This codes for CSAKSGTSGRKQYF.

The chain combines TRBV19 with TRBJ2-1, with 14 bases fitting TRBD2. J gave up 8 bases and V 6 bases, and 6 bases lay outside the gene matches. This CDR3 spans 15 amino acids. Germline CDR1 and CDR2: LNHDA and SQIVND (reference sequence). CDR3 in DNA: TGTGCCAGTAGCCCGGGACTAGCGGGAGTCTATGAGCAGTTCTTC. Translation gives CASSPGLAGVYEQFF.